These 5 T cell receptor beta chains came from one sample sequenced in a study of cytomegalovirus exposure and HLA in healthy donors. With 60 Vbeta and 13 Jbeta primers, the PCR was carried out. The assay was immunoSEQ multiplex PCR, and TCRdb's table has in-frame clones only and misses some. This sample carries over 150,000 clones, 70% to 85% of them seen once, and the ten largest clones take roughly 3.7%. Sequences were obtained from PBMCs. These receptors were taken from a man aged 25 to 45 in good health and CMV-seropositive.

The V and J genes are TRBV30 and TRBJ1-3; D is unclear. V lost 0 bases and J lost 3, with 6 bases in between. The germline V gene encodes CDR1 GTSNPN and CDR2 SVGIG (reference sequence). The CDR3 contains 13 residues. The CDR3 sequence is CAWSVRGGNTIYF. The CDR3 nucleotides read TGTGCCTGGAGTGTACGAGGTGGAAACACCATATATTTT.

The chain has TRBV5-4 and TRBJ2-7; tentative D call: TRBD1 (5 bases). Germline values: CDR1 SGHNT, CDR2 YYREEE (reference sequence). V was cut by 6 bases and J by 0 bases, with 16 bases left in between. The CDR3 has 15 amino acids. The CDR3 region is CASTQGTSISYEQYF. The CDR3 DNA reads TGTGCCAGCACCCAGGGTACCAGCATCTCCTACGAGCAGTACTTC.

This chain uses TRBV2 with TRBJ2-5, with 8 bases matching TRBD2. V shed 4 bases and J 0 bases; nucleotides not matched to a gene: 19. The CDR3 is 20 residues long. The germline gives CDR1 SNHLY, CDR2 FYNNEI. CDR3 nucleotide sequence: TGTGCCAGCAGTGGGGGGGGGCTAGCGGGTTACATCCTCGACCAAGAGACCCAGTACTTC. Translated, it gives CASSGGGLAGYILDQETQYF.

The chain employs TRBV4-1 and TRBJ2-1, with D perhaps TRBD2 (6 bases). The CDR3 length is 16 residues. V was pared by 2 bases and J by 9 bases, with 20 bases between. Germline lookup yields CDR1 MGHRA and CDR2 YSYEKL. In DNA form, the CDR3 reads TGCGCCAGCAGCCAACGGCGGGACTTTCAATCTCTTGAGCAGTTCTTC. It codes for CASSQRRDFQSLEQFF.

This chain uses TRBV6-6 with TRBJ2-5; the match to TRBD1 covers 7 bases. The CDR3 has 12 amino acids. The junction had 1 base not matched to a gene; V was cut back by 5 bases and J by 4 bases. Per the germline V gene, CDR1 is MNHNY and CDR2 is SVGAGI (reference sequence). Written as DNA, the CDR3 is TGTGCCAGCAGTCCAGGGGGAGAGACCCAGTACTTC. It translates to CASSPGGETQYF.